This T cell receptor beta chain came from a study of technical replicates of blood from a few donors (dated by TCRdb to about 2017). Worth noting for this clone: The antigen it recognizes is unknown. No base quality values were provided; no much bigger clone lies one nucleotide off.

The library was obtained by the immunoSEQ multiplex PCR assay. TCRdb obtained this table from immuneACCESS and retained in-frame rearrangements with V and J assigned. These tables miss some clones; where compared with another copy, unresolved V genes account for less than half of the shortfall, and the remainder is unexplained. The sample profile shows about 61,000 clones; about 97% of them were found once. Approximately 0.18% of the sample belongs to the ten largest clones. From cysteine to phenylalanine, the CDR3 is 13 amino acids long. Here the CDR3 DNA is all that survives: 39 bases in frame from base 1. The CDR1 and CDR2 encoded by the germline V gene are SGHAT and FQNNGV. V loses 5 bases of germline sequence and J loses 4 bases, and the interval between the two ends is 12 bases.

Sequenced material: T cells isolated from PBMCs. Recombination joined TRBV11-2 with TRBJ2-7, with a tentative D gene TRBD2 over 5 matching bases. The receptor was derived from a human donor in good health. This receptor has the CDR3 CASSDPGIYEQYF. In nucleotides, the sequence is TGTGCCAGCAGCGATCCGGGGATTTACGAGCAGTACTTC.